Below, one T cell receptor beta chain is given with its context. Its matching antigen is unknown. Here immunoSEQ multiplex PCR was the method, and the copy in TCRdb shows in-frame clones only, minus some. The data contain about 87,000 clones, about 88% of them seen just once; the ten biggest clones take up approximately 15%. People whose metastatic non-small-cell lung cancer was chemo-refractory got focal radiation along with CTLA-4 blockade by ipilimumab. The source of the sample is a study of radiotherapy plus CTLA-4 blockade in lung cancer. Study at large: Objective responses were seen in about a sixth of patients, disease control in approximately 29%. The study, taken as a whole, reports: Blood saw expansion of tumor-derived TCR clones after radiotherapy plus ipilimumab. Response, reportedly, was best predicted by interferon-beta along with early blood T cell clone dynamics.

Sequenced material: peripheral blood, taken from a patient treated with radiotherapy plus ipilimumab. The sequence was obtained from a human donor with non-small cell lung cancer that progressed on radiotherapy plus ipilimumab.

CDR3 nucleotides: TGCGCCAGCAGCCAAGATCTGAAGCAGGGGAGCTCTGGAAACACCATATATTTT. Translating it yields CASSQDLKQGSSGNTIYF. The V gene is TRBV4-3, the J gene TRBJ1-3, with D possibly being TRBD1 (6 bases). The CDR3 is made up of 18 amino acids. Deletions cut 0 bases from V and 0 bases from J, with 15 bases between. Per germline, CDR1 LGHNA and CDR2 YSLEER.